This TCR beta chain stems from a study of blood T cells in healthy people across ages. There are a few counts of this clonotype. Trimming cost V 7 bases and J 0 bases, with 15 bases left between them. The CDR3 contains 15 residues. Germline V gives CDR1 ENHRY, CDR2 SYGVKD. The second PCR ran roughly 7 to 12 cycles with a sample-barcoded 5' primer and J-beta primers. TCRdb called the 5' RACE reads again in MiXCR, with one record for every CDR3 protein. The data show some 1.5 million distinct CDR3 sequences, with roughly two fifths seen just once and under 5% held by the top ten. Material: blood. The sequence was collected from a woman under 30 in good health. The chain employs TRBV10-3 and TRBJ1-2, with D possibly TRBD1 on 6 matching bases. For the CDR3, the DNA is TGTGCCATCAAGTCCAGGGGCCTAGCTAACTATGGCTACACCTTC. It specifies CAIKSRGLANYGYTF.